One sample yielded the 21 T cell receptor beta chains listed below, sequenced in a study of cytomegalovirus exposure and HLA in healthy donors. The PCR was carried out with 60 Vbeta primers and 13 Jbeta primers. The table came from immunoSEQ multiplex PCR; TCRdb's copy has only in-frame clones and leaves some out. Counted here are 75,000 to 80,000 clones, roughly 75% occurring once; the ten biggest clones make up 1.1%. The material sequenced was PBMCs. The source of these receptors is a male donor in good health and CMV-seronegative.

The J gene is TRBJ1-1, the V gene TRBV6-1, with TRBD1 as a possible D gene (5 bases). This CDR3 is 14 amino acids long. Trimming pared 6 bases from V and 5 bases from J, leaving 16 bases between. The germline gives CDR1 MNHNS, CDR2 SASEGT. The CDR3 bases are TGTGCCAGCAGCCCCTCCATACGGGGGACTGAAGCTTTCTTT. It specifies CASSPSIRGTEAFF.

This clone has just one count. The chain joins TRBV4-2 to TRBJ1-1; unclear D gene. Trimming took 0 bases from V and 6 from J, leaving 8 bases between them. Germline V gene lookup returns CDR1 LGHNA and CDR2 YNFKEQ. The CDR3 has 13 amino acids. The CDR3 DNA reads TGTGCCAGCAGCCAAGATCAACTGGCTGAAGCTTTCTTT. This codes for CASSQDQLAEAFF.

The rearrangement joins TRBV28 to TRBJ1-6; D unclear. Germline CDR1 and CDR2: MDHEN and SYDVKM. Deletions cut 6 bases from V and 13 bases from J, with 13 bases between. CDR3 length equals 12 residues. CDR3 region: CASSPPGVPLHF. As DNA, the CDR3 is TGTGCCAGCAGCCCTCCCGGAGTCCCCCTCCACTTT.

The CDR3: CASSSYTGWTEAFF. For the CDR3, the DNA is TGTGCCAGCAGCTCATACACAGGGTGGACTGAAGCTTTCTTT. The J gene is TRBJ1-1, the V gene TRBV7-2; the D gene is possibly TRBD1 (6 bases). Germline-derived CDR1 and CDR2 are SGHTA and FQGNSA. Between the trimmed V and J ends, which lost 4 bases and 5 bases, there was a span of 14 bases. The CDR3 is made up of 14 amino acids.

V usage is TRBV29-1 and J usage is TRBJ2-7; 10 bases agree with TRBD1. There are 15 residues in the CDR3. Germline CDR1 and CDR2: SQVTM and ANQGSEA. After removal of 0 bases from V and 6 bases from J, the junction contained 8 bases not matched to a gene. The CDR3 DNA reads as TGCAGCGTTGAAGATCCCGGGACAGGGGACAGCGAGCAGTACTTC. Its translation is CSVEDPGTGDSEQYF.

The chain recombines TRBV4-2 with TRBJ2-5, with 10 bases lining up with TRBD2. Germline V gene data show CDR1 as LGHNA and CDR2 as YNFKEQ. CDR3 length: 14 amino acids. Trimming cost V 5 bases and J 4 bases; bases outside gene matches: 4. The CDR3 protein is CASSSRLAGETQYF. The CDR3 region has the DNA TGTGCCAGCAGCTCTCGACTAGCGGGAGAGACCCAGTACTTC.

The chain is built from TRBV5-1 and TRBJ1-3, with TRBD1 matching over 8 bases. This CDR3 comprises 16 residues. The J segment lost 8 bases and the V segment lost 0 bases, leaving 10 bases of the junction unmatched. The germline V gene has CDR1 SGHRS and CDR2 YFSETQ. The CDR3 region has the DNA TGCGCCAGCAGCTTGGATTCCGGGACAGGCGGGGACACCATATATTTT. This sequence encodes CASSLDSGTGGDTIYF.

This sequence joins TRBV7-2 and TRBJ2-7, with D possibly matching TRBD2 (6 bases). The length of the CDR3 is 13 residues. V was cut by 5 bases and J by 1 base, with 9 bases left in between. Germline CDR1 reads SGHTA; CDR2 reads FQGNSA. The CDR3 coding sequence is TGTGCCAGCAGCCCGACTAGGTCCTACGAGCAGTACTTC. As protein: CASSPTRSYEQYF.

Details on this clone: One end of the junction does not line up with germline, which may come from a read error. The rearrangement links TRBV7-9 to TRBJ2-5; D is ambiguous. The CDR3 is made up of 15 amino acids. Germline V gene data show CDR1 as SEHNR and CDR2 as FQNEAQ (reference sequence). DNA of the CDR3: TGTTCCAGCAGCTTAGTCGGTTCGTACCAAGAGACCCAGTACTTC. Translation: CSSSLVGSYQETQYF. The complete variable domain, with remaining parts taken from reference TRBV7-9 and TRBJ2-5, reads DTGVSQNPRHKITKRGQNVTFRCDPISEHNRLYWYRQTLGQGPEFLTYFQNEAQLEKSRLLSDRFSAERPKGSFSTLEIQRTEQGDSAMYLCSSSLVGSYQETQYFGPGTRLLVL.

The chain combines TRBV27 with TRBJ2-7; 9 bases fit TRBD2. Per the germline V gene, CDR1 is MNHEY and CDR2 is SMNVEV (reference sequence). CDR3 length equals 13 residues. V shed 8 bases and J 5 bases; nucleotides not matched to a gene: 7. CDR3 region: CASQGLASNEQYF. The CDR3 DNA is TGTGCCAGCCAAGGACTAGCGTCGAACGAGCAGTACTTC.

The chain employs TRBV5-1 and TRBJ2-2, with D possibly being TRBD1 (5 bases). The CDR3 runs 14 residues. The V and J ends lost 0 bases and 6 bases respectively, with 9 bases between them. Germline V lookup: CDR1 SGHRS, CDR2 YFSETQ. In DNA, the CDR3 is TGCGCCAGCAGCTTGGCAGGGATCCCCGGGGAGCTGTTTTTT. It translates to CASSLAGIPGELFF.

This rearrangement joins TRBV7-2 to TRBJ2-1, with D maybe TRBD2 (5 bases). The CDR3 is 13 residues long. Germline CDR1 is SGHTA and CDR2 is FQGNSA. The V gene lost 5 bases and the J gene lost 5 bases, with 10 bases spanning the gap. The CDR3 sequence is CASSNAADNEQFF. The CDR3 coding sequence is TGTGCCAGCAGCAACGCAGCGGACAATGAGCAGTTCTTC. Drawing the rest from reference TRBV7-2 and TRBJ2-1, the complete variable domain is GAGVSQSPSNKVTEKGKDVELRCDPISGHTALYWYRQSLGQGLEFLIYFQGNSAPDKSGLPSDRFSAERTGGSVSTLTIQRTQQEDSAVYLCASSNAADNEQFFGPGTRLTVL.

A few counts support this clone. The V and J genes are TRBV5-1 and TRBJ2-5, with no clear D. V dropped 7 bases and J dropped 2 bases, with 3 bases sitting between them. The V gene's germline CDR1 is SGHRS and CDR2 YFSETQ. CDR3 size: 10 residues. Written as DNA, the CDR3 is TGCGCCAGCCCTCAAGAGACCCAGTACTTC. It specifies CASPQETQYF.

This chain links TRBV7-2 with TRBJ1-2, with D perhaps matching TRBD1 (6 bases). Trimming took off 0 bases at V and 5 bases at J, with 16 bases between the two ends. This CDR3 spans 16 amino acids. Looked up from germline, CDR1 is SGHTA and CDR2 is FQGNSA. As DNA, the CDR3 is TGTGCCAGCAGCTTAGCTTCACAGGGTTCCGGTTATGGCTACACCTTC. Encoded protein: CASSLASQGSGYGYTF.

This chain uses TRBV2 with TRBJ2-5; 11 positions agree with TRBD2. In germline, CDR1 is SNHLY, CDR2 FYNNEI. Unmatched junction bases numbered 7, after V lost 2 bases and J lost 5 bases. The CDR3 totals 16 residues. The CDR3 bases are TGTGCCAGCAGTGAATGGGCTAGCGGGAGGATTGAGACCCAGTACTTC. Amino acid sequence: CASSEWASGRIETQYF.

This clone was picked up one time. The V gene is TRBV6-5, the J gene TRBJ1-2, with D maybe TRBD1 (6 bases). The germline V and J ends were trimmed by 6 bases and 9 bases, with 17 bases remaining between them. Germline lookup yields CDR1 MNHEY and CDR2 SVGAGI. The CDR3 spans 13 residues. In DNA, the CDR3 is TGTGCCAGCAGAAAGGACAGCAAGTCCAGCTACACCTTC. Translated: CASRKDSKSSYTF.

The chain carries TRBV28 and TRBJ1-1; TRBD1 is a possible D gene (6 bases). The CDR3 length is 13 residues. Trimming stripped 6 bases from V and 1 base from J, with 9 bases between. Looked up from germline, CDR1 is MDHEN and CDR2 is SYDVKM. The CDR3 DNA reads TGTGCCAGCAGAGGCAGGGGGAACACTGAAGCTTTCTTT. Protein product: CASRGRGNTEAFF.

This clone was counted between two and nine times. The chain links TRBV14 to TRBJ2-5; D perhaps matches TRBD2 (6 bases). The CDR3 loop spans 14 amino acids. Germline V gene lookup returns CDR1 SGHDN and CDR2 FVKESK. Trimming removed 4 bases from V and 0 bases from J, with 9 bases in between. The CDR3 bases are TGTGCCAGCAGCCTAGCGGTGTACCAAGAGACCCAGTACTTC. Encoded protein: CASSLAVYQETQYF.

The chain has TRBV4-1 and TRBJ1-1; D remains unclear. This CDR3 has 18 amino acids. Between the trimmed V and J ends, which lost 1 base and 3 bases, there was a span of 21 bases. The germline V gene encodes CDR1 MGHRA and CDR2 YSYEKL. CDR3 protein: CASSQGVRTLDPHTEAFF. The CDR3 DNA reads TGCGCCAGCAGCCAAGGTGTGAGGACTCTCGACCCTCACACTGAAGCTTTCTTT.

This clone was found once. The V and J genes are TRBV7-9 and TRBJ2-1; D call uncertain. This CDR3 is built from 17 residues. Trimming pared 5 bases from V and 0 bases from J, leaving 17 bases between. Per the germline V gene, CDR1 is SEHNR and CDR2 is FQNEAQ (reference sequence). The CDR3: CASSPLAVLISYNEQFF. CDR3 DNA sequence: TGTGCCAGCAGCCCACTGGCGGTACTAATCTCCTACAATGAGCAGTTCTTC.

This chain uses TRBV18 with TRBJ1-4, with D unresolved. V lost 3 bases, J lost 8 bases, and 16 bases lay in between. CDR3 length equals 15 residues. Germline CDR1 reads KGHSH; CDR2 reads LQKENI. The CDR3 bases are TGTGCCAGCTCACCCGGACGGATCGGGAGAGAAAAACTGTTTTTT. Its protein product is CASSPGRIGREKLFF. Together with reference TRBV18 and TRBJ1-4, the CDR3 gives the full variable domain: NAGVMQNPRHLVRRRGQEARLRCSPMKGHSHVYWYRQLPEEGLKFMVYLQKENIIDESGMPKERFSAEFPKEGPSILRIQQVVRGDSAAYFCASSPGRIGREKLFFGSGTQLSVL.